This passage covers 19 T cell receptor beta chains from one sample sequenced in a study of identical twins. Using its own MiXCR run on the 5' RACE reads, TCRdb lists one record per CDR3 protein. This table has hundreds of thousands of distinct CDR3 sequences, about 12% appearing once. The same specimen was also included in a second study, on yellow fever vaccine responses in identical twins.

The sequencing sample was made of PBMCs. The receptors originated from a woman younger than 35 in good health.

This clonotype occurred a few times. The rearrangement links TRBV18 to TRBJ1-3; unclear D gene. Germline CDR1 and CDR2: KGHSH and LQKENI. The CDR3 length is 11 residues. The V and J ends lost 8 bases and 2 bases respectively, with 4 bases between them. The CDR3 DNA sequence: TGTGCCAGCACCACTGGAAACACCATATATTTT. Translation: CASTTGNTIYF. Full variable domain (rest looked up from reference TRBV18 and TRBJ1-3): NAGVMQNPRHLVRRRGQEARLRCSPMKGHSHVYWYRQLPEEGLKFMVYLQKENIIDESGMPKERFSAEFPKEGPSILRIQQVVRGDSAAYFCASTTGNTIYFGEGSWLTVV.

This chain joins TRBV10-3 and TRBJ2-5; D is possibly TRBD1 or TRBD2 (6 bases each). CDR3 length equals 13 residues. Between the trimmed V and J ends, which lost 2 bases and 5 bases, there was a span of 9 bases. Germline lookup yields CDR1 ENHRY and CDR2 SYGVKD. The CDR3 bases are TGTGCCATCAGTGAGGGGGGGCGTGAGACCCAGTACTTC. Residues: CAISEGGRETQYF.

In this sample, this clonotype turned up many times. The gene calls are TRBV12-3 or TRBV12-4 and TRBJ1-1, with 9 nucleotides matching TRBD1. The trim removed 6 bases at V and 0 bases at J, leaving 5 bases unmatched. This CDR3 has 15 amino acids. CDR3 bases: TGTGCCAGCAGAATGGGACAGGGCCTGAACACTGAAGCTTTCTTT. It encodes CASRMGQGLNTEAFF.

The sample holds a few counts of this clonotype. The chain couples TRBV20-1 to TRBJ2-3; TRBD2 aligns across 7 bases. CDR3 size: 15 residues. From germline, CDR1 is DFQATT and CDR2 SNEGSKA (reference sequence). Here the CDR3 DNA reads TGCAGGCAAGCCACCGGGGGGAAACGCACAGATACGCAGTATTTT. It yields the protein CRQATGGKRTDTQYF.

The chain joins TRBV3-1 to TRBJ2-2; D is perhaps TRBD1 or TRBD2 (6 bases each). V was clipped by 1 base and J by 4 bases, with 16 bases between them. The CDR3 extends over 17 amino acids. Germline V lookup: CDR1 LGHDT, CDR2 YNNKEL (reference sequence). Here the CDR3 reads CASSQVIGGHGTGELFF. The DNA for the CDR3 is TGTGCCAGCAGCCAAGTAATCGGGGGCCACGGCACCGGGGAGCTGTTTTTT.

The chain combines TRBV6-2 or TRBV6-3 with TRBJ2-3; 9 bases fit TRBD1. Germline V CDR1 and CDR2: MNHEY, SVGEGT. V dropped 2 bases and J dropped 4; count of bases not matched to a gene: 7. The CDR3 is 16 residues long. CDR3 protein: CASSYGPTGGPDTQYF. The CDR3, as DNA: TGTGCCAGCAGTTACGGCCCCACAGGGGGCCCAGATACGCAGTATTTT.

The chain couples TRBV3-1 to TRBJ2-2; 8 bases line up with TRBD1. CDR3 size: 16 residues. Looked up from germline, CDR1 is LGHDT and CDR2 is YNNKEL (reference sequence). V was clipped by 7 bases and J by 0 bases; unmatched bases: 7. CDR3 sequence reads: CASNPTGAANTGELFF. The CDR3 DNA reads TGTGCCAGCAATCCGACAGGGGCCGCGAACACCGGGGAGCTGTTTTTT.

There are a few counts of this clonotype. The V call is TRBV7-9, the J call TRBJ2-4; D is unclear. Germline V CDR1 and CDR2: SEHNR, FQNEAQ (reference sequence). V was shortened by 5 bases and J by 0 bases, with 11 bases between the two germline ends. The CDR3 consists of 15 residues. CDR3 residues: CASSPVRLAKNIQYF. In DNA, the CDR3 is TGTGCCAGCAGCCCAGTCCGACTAGCCAAAAACATTCAGTACTTC.

This clonotype was recorded a few times. The V gene is TRBV7-9, the J gene TRBJ2-3, with a tentative D call TRBD2 (5 bases). Germline assignment: CDR1 SEHNR and CDR2 FQNEAQ (reference sequence). Deletions cut 2 bases from V and 2 bases from J, with 11 bases between. The CDR3 runs to 15 residues. The CDR3 DNA reads TGTGCCAGCAGCTTATTCGACTATACCACAGATACGCAGTATTTT. Translated: CASSLFDYTTDTQYF.

The V gene is TRBV7-8, the J gene TRBJ2-7; TRBD2 agrees at 7 bases. V was clipped by 3 bases and J by 6 bases; unmatched bases: 11. The V gene's germline CDR1 is SGHVS and CDR2 FQNEAQ. This CDR3 comprises 15 residues. This CDR3 is CASSFGGSNLGEQYF. The CDR3 nucleotides are TGTGCCAGCAGCTTTGGCGGGAGTAATCTTGGCGAGCAGTACTTC.

V gene TRBV10-1 combines with J gene TRBJ1-2, with 7 positions matching TRBD1. The CDR3 consists of 13 residues. The junction had 6 bases not matched to a gene; V was cut back by 5 bases and J by 6 bases. Germline-derived CDR1 and CDR2 are WNHNN and SYGVQD (reference sequence). The CDR3 is CASSKTGSHGYTF. DNA for the CDR3: TGCGCCAGCAGTAAGACAGGGAGCCATGGCTACACCTTC.

About this clonotype: Given a much more abundant clone one base away, this may be a read error. This sequence joins TRBV7-9 and TRBJ2-1; D is undetermined. CDR1 is SEHNR and CDR2 is FQNEAQ in the germline V gene (reference sequence). CDR3 size: 15 residues. CDR3: CAISLVVSGYNEQFF. CDR3 DNA: TGTGCCATCAGCTTAGTTGTGAGTGGGTACAATGAGCAGTTCTTC.

This clonotype was counted a few times. CDR3 bases: TGTGCGTACCTAGGGGGGGAGACCTCCTACGAGCAGTACTTC. Translation gives CAYLGGETSYEQYF. This chain uses TRBV2 with TRBJ2-7; D may be TRBD2 (7 bases). The CDR3 totals 14 residues. Germline CDR1 and CDR2: SNHLY and FYNNEI.

In its sample, this clonotype was seen many times. The chain has TRBV29-1 and TRBJ2-7; TRBD1 might be the D (5 bases). Germline V CDR1 and CDR2: SQVTM, ANQGSEA. The CDR3 covers 12 residues. Deletions cut 4 bases from V and 2 bases from J, with 9 bases between. This CDR3 reads CSVGGSPYEQYF. CDR3 nucleotide sequence: TGCAGCGTTGGGGGCAGCCCCTACGAGCAGTACTTC.

The table lists this clonotype with a few counts. V usage is TRBV20-1 and J usage is TRBJ2-7; TRBD2 matches at 8 bases. The CDR3 extends over 13 amino acids. CDR1 is DFQATT and CDR2 is SNEGSKA in the germline V gene (reference sequence). V trimming: 5 bases; J trimming: 3 bases; junction bases outside the gene matches: 6. The CDR3 nucleotides are TGCAGTGCTCCCAGCGGGAGAGGCTACGAGCAGTACTTC. Amino acids: CSAPSGRGYEQYF.

The J gene is TRBJ1-6, the V gene TRBV20-1; 7 nucleotides align to TRBD1. This CDR3 has 14 amino acids. Unmatched junction bases numbered 7, after V lost 2 bases and J lost 9 bases. Germline V CDR1 and CDR2: DFQATT, SNEGSKA (reference sequence). CDR3 loop: CSARKQGLASPLHF. In nucleotides, the CDR3 is TGCAGTGCTAGAAAACAGGGGTTAGCTTCACCCCTCCACTTT.

CDR3 region: CASSQDGEGYETQYF. CDR3 in DNA: TGTGCCAGCAGCCAAGATGGGGAAGGGTACGAGACCCAGTACTTC. J is TRBJ2-5 and V is TRBV3-1, with D unclear. With 0 bases removed from V and 5 bases from J, the gap between germline ends came to 13 bases. The CDR3 is 15 amino acids. Germline loops: CDR1 LGHDT, CDR2 YNNKEL (reference sequence).

On this clonotype: This clone may be a read error of a much larger clone one base away. The CDR3 does not end in the conserved phenylalanine or tryptophan, so this is likely a read error. V usage is TRBV6-1 and J usage is TRBJ2-7; 13 bases align to TRBD2. Germline CDR1 is MNHNS and CDR2 is SASEGT. The CDR3 is 16 amino acids. The V and J ends lost 8 bases and 3 bases, in that order; junction bases with no gene match: 10. CDR3 nucleotides: TGTGCCAGCGGGGGGACCGGACTAGCGGGAGTCTACGAGCAGTACTTG. This sequence encodes CASGGTGLAGVYEQYL.

This chain links TRBV6-6 with TRBJ1-1; 7 nucleotides match TRBD1. Germline V gene data show CDR1 as MNHNY and CDR2 as SVGAGI (reference sequence). The CDR3 totals 13 residues. J was trimmed by 3 bases and V by 8 bases; bases with no gene match: 6. The CDR3 loop is CASARQGYTEAFF. CDR3 coding DNA: TGTGCCAGCGCCCGACAGGGATACACTGAAGCTTTCTTT.